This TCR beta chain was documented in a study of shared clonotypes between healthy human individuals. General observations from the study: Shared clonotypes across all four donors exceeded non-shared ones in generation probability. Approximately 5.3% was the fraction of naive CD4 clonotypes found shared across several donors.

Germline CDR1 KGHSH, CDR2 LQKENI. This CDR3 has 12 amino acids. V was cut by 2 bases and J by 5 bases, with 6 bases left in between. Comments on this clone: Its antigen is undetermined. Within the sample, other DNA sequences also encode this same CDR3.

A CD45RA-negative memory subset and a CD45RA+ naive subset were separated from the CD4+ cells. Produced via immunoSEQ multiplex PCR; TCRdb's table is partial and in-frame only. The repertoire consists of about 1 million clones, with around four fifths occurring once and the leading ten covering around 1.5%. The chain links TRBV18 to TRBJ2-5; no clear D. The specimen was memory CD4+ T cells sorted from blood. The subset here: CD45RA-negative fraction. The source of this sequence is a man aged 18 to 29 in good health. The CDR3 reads CASSPFRETQYF. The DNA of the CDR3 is TGTGCCAGCTCACCATTCCGGGAGACCCAGTACTTC.